The 25 T cell receptor beta chains below were found in one sample sequenced in a study of long-term antiretroviral therapy in people with HIV. The libraries were made with immunoSEQ v3.0 at survey level. The table came from immunoSEQ multiplex PCR; TCRdb's copy has only in-frame clones and leaves some out. The sample contains 34,000 or so clones, 94% of which appear only once. The sample here was unsorted PBMCs, taken just over 5 years after starting antiretroviral therapy. These receptors came from a woman aged 45-59 years with HIV.

This clone is a singleton in its sample. The genes are TRBV5-4 and TRBJ1-2; D remains ambiguous. Trimming removed 0 bases from V and 8 bases from J, with 11 bases in between. Germline values: CDR1 SGHNT, CDR2 YYREEE (reference sequence). This CDR3 has 13 amino acids. This chain's CDR3 is CASSLGSGRGYTF. The CDR3 nucleotides read TGTGCCAGCAGCTTGGGTTCGGGTCGCGGCTACACCTTC.

V usage is TRBV11-2 and J usage is TRBJ1-5; D gene ambiguous. The CDR3 covers 12 residues. V was trimmed by 1 base and J by 2 bases, leaving 0 bases between them. The germline gives CDR1 SGHAT, CDR2 FQNNGV. Here the CDR3 reads CASSLGNQPQHF. The CDR3 DNA is TGTGCCAGCAGCTTAGGCAATCAGCCCCAGCATTTT.

The J gene is TRBJ1-5, the V gene TRBV6-5, with 8 bases lining up with TRBD1. CDR1 is MNHEY and CDR2 is SVGAGI in the germline V gene. Losses at the gene ends were 6 bases for V and 1 base for J; bases not matched to a gene: 5. The CDR3 is made up of 15 amino acids. The CDR3 sequence: CASSPTGASNQPQHF. The CDR3 nucleotides are TGTGCCAGCAGCCCGACAGGGGCCAGCAATCAGCCCCAGCATTTT.

The chain carries TRBV7-2 and TRBJ2-5, with D unclear. This CDR3 has 12 residues. The germline gives CDR1 SGHTA, CDR2 FQGNSA. V was clipped by 5 bases and J by 5 bases, with 9 bases between them. In nucleotides, the CDR3 is TGTGCCAGCAGCCCGGTTGGGGAGACCCAGTACTTC. Translation gives CASSPVGETQYF.

The chain recombines TRBV6-1 with TRBJ2-1, with TRBD1 matching 7 bases. The germline gives CDR1 MNHNS, CDR2 SASEGT. The J segment lost 1 base and the V segment lost 6 bases, leaving 3 bases of the junction unmatched. This CDR3 has 14 amino acids. The CDR3 DNA reads as TGTGCCAGCAGGGGGACAGTTTCCTACAATGAGCAGTTCTTC. The encoded protein is CASRGTVSYNEQFF.

This chain uses TRBV19 with TRBJ1-5, with a possible D match to TRBD1 (5 bases). The V gene lost 6 bases and the J gene lost 7 bases, with 19 bases spanning the gap. CDR3 size: 15 residues. Germline assignment: CDR1 LNHDA and CDR2 SQIVND (reference sequence). CDR3 sequence reads: CASSPGSRGRQPQHF. The CDR3 DNA reads as TGTGCCAGTAGCCCAGGGTCCCGCGGTCGGCAGCCCCAGCATTTT.

V and J are TRBV7-6 and TRBJ1-1; D is unclear. Trimming stripped 1 base from V and 3 bases from J, with 6 bases between. Germline assignment: CDR1 SGHVS and CDR2 FNYEAQ. The CDR3 covers 13 residues. This CDR3 is CASSLGGDTEAFF. Here the CDR3 DNA reads TGTGCCAGCAGCTTAGGAGGAGACACTGAAGCTTTCTTT. Full variable domain (outside the CDR3, taken from reference TRBV7-6 and TRBJ1-1): GAGVSQSPRYKVTKRGQDVALRCDPISGHVSLYWYRQALGQGPEFLTYFNYEAQQDKSGLPNDRFSAERPEGSISTLTIQRTEQRDSAMYRCASSLGGDTEAFFGQGTRLTVV.

The chain couples TRBV5-1 to TRBJ2-3, with D perhaps matching TRBD2 (6 bases). This CDR3 has 13 residues. Germline loops: CDR1 SGHRS, CDR2 YFSETQ. The V end was cut by 0 bases, the J end by 6 bases, with 8 bases between. CDR3 region: CASSLGRADTQYF. Written as DNA, the CDR3 is TGCGCCAGCAGCTTGGGGAGGGCGGATACGCAGTATTTT. Full variable domain (remainder filled in from reference TRBV5-1 and TRBJ2-3): KAGVTQTPRYLIKTRGQQVTLSCSPISGHRSVSWYQQTPGQGLQFLFEYFSETQRNKGNFPGRFSGRQFSNSRSEMNVSTLELGDSALYLCASSLGRADTQYFGPGTRLTVL.

V and J are TRBV18 and TRBJ2-5, with D hard to call. The germline V gene has CDR1 KGHSH and CDR2 LQKENI. V gave up 2 bases and J gave up 1 base, with 14 bases separating them. The CDR3 extends over 16 amino acids. For the CDR3, the DNA is TGTGCCAGCTCACCAGTCCAACAGATATTCCAAGAGACCCAGTACTTC. Amino acid sequence: CASSPVQQIFQETQYF.

The chain recombines TRBV5-1 with TRBJ2-5; D is uncertain. The germline gives CDR1 SGHRS, CDR2 YFSETQ. The CDR3 is 11 amino acids. Between the trimmed V and J ends, which lost 6 bases and 1 base, there was a span of 4 bases. In DNA form, the CDR3 reads TGCGCCAGCAAGCTCCAAGAGACCCAGTACTTC. This gives the protein CASKLQETQYF.

This clone has just one count. The chain joins TRBV11-2 to TRBJ2-7, with D unclear. V was trimmed by 1 base and J by 3 bases, leaving 7 bases between them. The germline V gene encodes CDR1 SGHAT and CDR2 FQNNGV. CDR3 length equals 13 residues. The CDR3 protein is CASSLGVYYEQYF. As DNA, the CDR3 is TGTGCCAGCAGCTTAGGGGTTTACTACGAGCAGTACTTC. Using reference TRBV11-2 and TRBJ2-7 for the parts outside the CDR3, the full variable domain is EAGVAQSPRYKIIEKRQSVAFWCNPISGHATLYWYQQILGQGPKLLIQFQNNGVVDDSQLPKDRFSAERLKGVDSTLKIQPAKLEDSAVYLCASSLGVYYEQYFGPGTRLTVT.

The gene calls are TRBV7-9 and TRBJ2-1, with TRBD1 matching over 7 bases. After removal of 5 bases from V and 6 bases from J, the junction contained 10 bases not matched to a gene. Looked up from germline, CDR1 is SEHNR and CDR2 is FQNEAQ (reference sequence). The length of the CDR3 is 15 residues. Here the CDR3 DNA reads TGTGCCAGCAGCCACGACAGGGTATCGGGCAATGAGCAGTTCTTC. Its translation is CASSHDRVSGNEQFF.

The CDR3 bases are TGCGCCAGCAGCCAGCCGGGACGGAGTAATGAAAAACTGTTTTTT. This gives the protein CASSQPGRSNEKLFF. The chain is built from TRBV4-1 and TRBJ1-4; D perhaps matches TRBD1 (5 bases). CDR1 is MGHRA and CDR2 is YSYEKL in the germline V gene. Trimming left V 3 bases short and J 4 bases short, with 12 bases between. This CDR3 comprises 15 residues.

This sequence joins TRBV4-2 and TRBJ2-7; possibly TRBD2 for D (6 bases). Deletions cut 2 bases from V and 1 base from J, with 27 bases between. The CDR3 runs to 20 residues. CDR1 and CDR2 (germline): LGHNA, YNFKEQ. For the CDR3, the DNA is TGTGCCAGCAGCCAAAGCGCACCTCACGGGAGTGGAGCTTGGTCCTACGAGCAGTACTTC. Translation gives CASSQSAPHGSGAWSYEQYF.

This clone was observed a single time. This chain joins TRBV6-5 and TRBJ1-5; D possibly corresponds to TRBD1 (5 bases). CDR3 size: 15 residues. V was shortened by 6 bases and J by 2 bases, with 14 bases between the two germline ends. CDR1 MNHEY and CDR2 SVGAGI come from the germline V gene. CDR3 amino acids: CASSRQQGGNQPQHF. The CDR3 coding sequence is TGTGCCAGCAGCCGCCAGCAGGGCGGCAATCAGCCCCAGCATTTT.

The rearrangement joins TRBV25-1 to TRBJ2-7, with D tentatively TRBD1 (5 bases). The V gene lost 7 bases and the J gene lost 5 bases, with 18 bases spanning the gap. This CDR3 is built from 14 residues. CDR1 and CDR2 (germline): MGHDK, SYGVNS. CDR3 DNA: TGTGCCAGCAACAGTCACTCACAAGGGGACGAGCAGTACTTC. It yields the protein CASNSHSQGDEQYF.

The chain combines TRBV9 with TRBJ1-1; D is unclear. Germline assignment: CDR1 SGDLS and CDR2 YYNGEE. The CDR3 extends over 15 amino acids. Trimming removed 4 bases at V and 4 bases at J, with 17 bases between. The CDR3: CASSRNPHGGTEAFF. In DNA form, the CDR3 reads TGTGCCAGCAGCCGAAACCCACATGGAGGCACTGAAGCTTTCTTT. The entire variable domain, with the rest obtained from reference TRBV9 and TRBJ1-1, is as follows: DSGVTQTPKHLITATGQRVTLRCSPRSGDLSVYWYQQSLDQGLQFLIQYYNGEERAKGNILERFSAQQFPDLHSELNLSSLELGDSALYFCASSRNPHGGTEAFFGQGTRLTVV.

The V and J genes are TRBV5-4 and TRBJ2-1; D gene unclear. Germline CDR1 and CDR2: SGHNT and YYREEE (reference sequence). The CDR3 length is 14 residues. V was cut by 4 bases and J by 7 bases, with 15 bases left in between. In DNA, the CDR3 is TGTGCCAGCAGCCAAGGTCCGCAGAGAAATGAGCAGTTCTTC. It yields the protein CASSQGPQRNEQFF.

The chain has TRBV15 and TRBJ1-5, with D possibly being TRBD1 (6 bases). Germline CDR1 and CDR2: LNHNV and YYDKDF (reference sequence). The CDR3 runs to 16 residues. V lost 0 bases and J 5 bases, leaving 14 bases between the germline ends. The CDR3 is CATSRDLQGTYQPQHF. The CDR3 DNA sequence: TGTGCCACCAGCAGAGATTTACAGGGTACCTATCAGCCCCAGCATTTT.

The CDR3 nucleotides are TGTGCCAGCAGCGCGAGGGACACGGGACTTAGGGCGGATGGCTACACCTTC. As protein: CASSARDTGLRADGYTF. This chain connects TRBV9 to TRBJ1-2, with a tentative D call TRBD1 (6 bases). This CDR3 has 17 amino acids. Per germline, CDR1 SGDLS and CDR2 YYNGEE. V lost 3 bases to trimming and J lost 6 bases, with 24 bases between them.

This chain uses TRBV6-5 with TRBJ1-1; possible D gene TRBD1, 6 bases. The V end lost 2 bases, the J end lost 3 bases, and 16 bases lay between the germline ends. The CDR3 is 16 residues long. Germline lookup yields CDR1 MNHEY and CDR2 SVGAGI. The CDR3 nucleotides are TGTGCCAGCAGTTACGGGGGCTTCCGCAGGGACACTGAAGCTTTCTTT. This codes for CASSYGGFRRDTEAFF.

The chain couples TRBV5-1 to TRBJ2-5, with D perhaps TRBD2 (6 bases). The V gene's germline CDR1 is SGHRS and CDR2 YFSETQ. This CDR3 has 15 amino acids. V lost 7 bases and J 2 bases, leaving 18 bases between the germline ends. CDR3: CASVARGRGQETQYF. The CDR3 DNA reads TGCGCCAGCGTAGCTCGGGGGAGAGGACAAGAGACCCAGTACTTC.

The chain links TRBV7-9 to TRBJ2-7; TRBD1 might be the D (5 bases). The germline V gene has CDR1 SEHNR and CDR2 FQNEAQ (reference sequence). Trimming stripped 11 bases from V and 2 bases from J, with 10 bases between. The CDR3 extends over 11 amino acids. The CDR3 DNA reads as TGTGCCGGGTCCAGGGCCTACGAGCAGTACTTC. Encoded protein: CAGSRAYEQYF.

The chain carries TRBV11-3 and TRBJ1-3; TRBD1 aligns across 7 bases. CDR1 and CDR2 (germline): SGHNT, YENEEA. Losses at the gene ends were 7 bases for V and 4 bases for J; bases not matched to a gene: 1. The CDR3 runs 12 residues. In DNA form, the CDR3 reads TGTGCCAGCAAGGGGGCAGGAAACACCATATATTTT. Amino acids: CASKGAGNTIYF.

This chain connects TRBV5-5 to TRBJ1-2; tentatively, D is TRBD1 (6 bases). Germline CDR1 SGHKS, CDR2 YYEKEE (reference sequence). Trimming cost V 4 bases and J 8 bases, with 15 bases left between them. The CDR3 has 13 amino acids. The CDR3: CASSLGGAWGYTF. CDR3 nucleotide sequence: TGTGCCAGCAGCCTGGGGGGGGCATGGGGCTACACCTTC.